The 6 T cell receptor beta chains below all came from one sample that was sequenced in a study of blood T cell repertoires in COVID-19. The assay was immunoSEQ multiplex PCR, and TCRdb's table has in-frame clones only and misses some. The sample lists around 180,000 clones, roughly 88% occurring once. The sequenced material came from peripheral blood. The receptors here all came from a woman aged 25 to 39 with acute or convalescent COVID-19.

The chain is built from TRBV7-8 and TRBJ2-5, with a possible D match to TRBD2 (5 bases). With 11 bases removed from V and 7 bases from J, the gap between germline ends came to 8 bases. The CDR3 covers 9 residues. The germline gives CDR1 SGHVS, CDR2 FQNEAQ. CDR3 nucleotides: TGTGCCGGCCGGGGGACCCAGTACTTC. Its translation: CAGRGTQYF.

Notes on this clone: This CDR3 is also generated by other DNA sequences in the sample. The chain combines TRBV10-3 with TRBJ2-1; possibly TRBD2 for D (5 bases). The CDR3 contains 12 residues. Germline CDR1 ENHRY, CDR2 SYGVKD. V was shortened by 2 bases and J by 7 bases, with 6 bases between the two germline ends. The CDR3 loop is CAISEERNEQFF. The CDR3 coding sequence is TGTGCCATCAGTGAGGAGCGGAATGAGCAGTTCTTC.

In its sample, this clone was seen once. The chain joins TRBV19 to TRBJ2-2; TRBD2 is a possible D gene (6 bases). V lost 2 bases to trimming and J lost 7 bases, with 14 bases between them. The germline CDR1 and CDR2 sequences are LNHDA and SQIVND (reference sequence). The CDR3 totals 15 residues. The CDR3 loop is CASSISGAGVGELFF. CDR3 nucleotide sequence: TGTGCCAGTAGTATATCGGGAGCCGGGGTCGGGGAGCTGTTTTTT.

The chain carries TRBV15 and TRBJ2-3; D call uncertain. Germline values: CDR1 LNHNV, CDR2 YYDKDF (reference sequence). CDR3 size: 15 residues. The ends were cut back, 3 bases at V and 5 bases at J, with 15 bases in the middle. The CDR3 loop reads CATSSIKLHGDTQYF. CDR3 coding DNA: TGTGCCACCAGCAGCATCAAGCTCCATGGAGATACGCAGTATTTT.

This chain uses TRBV19 with TRBJ2-1, with TRBD2 as a possible D gene (5 bases). The V gene lost 6 bases and the J gene lost 9 bases, with 18 bases spanning the gap. CDR3 length equals 14 residues. Germline values: CDR1 LNHDA, CDR2 SQIVND (reference sequence). The CDR3 nucleotides read TGTGCCAGTAGGGGGAGACCCGATGTTGGTGAGCAGTTCTTC. Translated: CASRGRPDVGEQFF.

The chain carries TRBV19 and TRBJ2-3; D is possibly TRBD2 (6 bases). CDR1 is LNHDA, CDR2 SQIVND, per germline (reference sequence). This CDR3 is 15 amino acids long. V gave up 6 bases and J gave up 2 bases, with 15 bases separating them. The CDR3 DNA follows: TGTGCCAGTAGAGACCCGGGACTTTACACAGATACGCAGTATTTT. It is translated as CASRDPGLYTDTQYF.